This TCR beta chain emerged from a study of cytomegalovirus exposure and HLA in healthy donors. Study observations and caveats: In a later analysis, specific HLA alleles were associated with 15,000 or so TCR beta sequences at a 0.05 false discovery rate. Later examination showed HLA-associated TCR beta chains had greater clonal expansion than equally common others. The study flagged some 170 TCR beta chains as cytomegalovirus-associated.

13 Jbeta primers and 60 Vbeta primers were used for the PCR. Profiled with immunoSEQ multiplex PCR; TCRdb holds only in-frame clones, not every one. The sample lists more than 150,000 clones; around 73% were seen once. Remarks on this clone: What it recognizes is unknown.

Germline V gene lookup returns CDR1 SGHRS and CDR2 YFSETQ. Between the trimmed V and J ends, which lost 0 bases and 1 base, there was a span of 7 bases. This CDR3 contains 14 residues. What was sequenced was PBMCs. The sequence derives from a male donor in good health and CMV-seronegative. The chain has TRBV5-1 and TRBJ1-1, with D possibly TRBD1 on 6 matching bases. CDR3 loop: CASSLGTANTEAFF. In DNA, the CDR3 is TGCGCCAGCAGCTTGGGGACAGCGAACACTGAAGCTTTCTTT.